The rows below give T cell receptor beta chains drawn from one sample of a study of blood T cell repertoires in COVID-19. The protocol was immunoSEQ multiplex PCR, while the TCRdb copy is restricted to in-frame clones and leaves out a portion. The sample consists of about 260,000 clones, around 88% of them appearing once. Sequenced material: PBMCs or T cells enriched from blood (not recorded which). These receptors originate from a woman in her forties with acute COVID-19. CDR3s include the opening cysteine and the closing phenylalanine or tryptophan. A D gene is named only where the DNA matches it firmly. The listing skips clone size in some rows; elsewhere it reads once, few, many or a size class.

CASSIFSGRREQFF	TGTGCCAGTAGTATATTCAGCGGGAGAAGGGAGCAGTTCTTC	TRBD2	TRBV19	TRBJ2-1	NA
CASSFGTGHNSPLHF	TGCGCCAGCAGCTTTGGAACAGGGCATAATTCACCCCTCCACTTT	NA	TRBV4-1	TRBJ1-6	NA
CASSLSTAGRGNGELFF	TGTGCTAGCAGCTTATCGACCGCTGGCAGGGGGAACGGGGAGCTGTTTTTT	TRBD1	TRBV7-7	TRBJ2-2	NA
CASSLIRLAGNNEQFF	TGTGCCAGCAGCTTAATACGACTAGCGGGGAACAATGAGCAGTTCTTC	TRBD2	TRBV11-2	TRBJ2-1	NA
CASTRLAGGTGELFF	TGTGCCAGTACCCGACTAGCGGGAGGGACCGGGGAGCTGTTTTTT	TRBD2	TRBV19	TRBJ2-2	NA
CAWSVRGNTEAFF	TGTGCCTGGAGTGTACGGGGGAACACTGAAGCTTTCTTT	NA	TRBV30	TRBJ1-1	NA
CASSLDRGSEKLFF	TGTGCCAGCAGCTTAGACAGGGGGAGTGAAAAACTGTTTTTT	TRBD1	TRBV11-2	TRBJ1-4	NA
CASSPSTRQGNLDEQFF	TGTGCCAGCTCACCATCCACCCGACAGGGAAATTTAGATGAGCAGTTCTTC	TRBD1	TRBV18	TRBJ2-1	few
CASSQGLAVETQYF	TGTGCCAGCAGCCAGGGACTAGCGGTTGAGACCCAGTACTTC	TRBD2	TRBV11-2	TRBJ2-5	few
CASSRVPGLENEQFF	TGCGCCAGCAGCCGAGTCCCGGGACTAGAAAATGAGCAGTTCTTC	TRBD2	TRBV5-1	TRBJ2-1	NA
CASSPGQGSGQPQHF	TGTGCCAGCAGCCCCGGACAGGGAAGCGGTCAGCCCCAGCATTTT	TRBD1	TRBV3-1/TRBV3-2	TRBJ1-5	NA
CATSGPQGARSNQPQHF	TGTGCCACCAGTGGCCCTCAGGGGGCGAGGAGCAATCAGCCCCAGCATTTT	TRBD1	TRBV24-1	TRBJ1-5	NA
CASRDIGVEFF	TGTGCCAGCAGGGACATAGGAGTAGAGTTCTTC	NA	TRBV6-5	TRBJ2-1	NA
CASSIFIMRDQPQHF	TGTGCCAGTAGTATTTTTATAATGAGGGATCAGCCCCAGCATTTT	NA	TRBV19	TRBJ1-5	NA
CASSLGLAGGPDTQYF	TGTGCCAGCAGCCTCGGACTAGCGGGAGGGCCGGATACGCAGTATTTT	TRBD2	TRBV7-2	TRBJ2-3	NA
CASRQRDTDTQYF	TGTGCCAGCCGGCAGCGGGACACAGATACGCAGTATTTT	TRBD2	TRBV6-5	TRBJ2-3	NA
CASSQGSGTSYNEQFF	TGTGCCAGCAGCCAAGGAAGCGGGACCTCCTACAATGAGCAGTTCTTC	TRBD2	TRBV7-6	TRBJ2-1	NA
CASRRGSGNTIYF	TGTGCCAGCAGGCGGGGCTCAGGAAACACCATATATTTT	NA	TRBV2	TRBJ1-3	NA
CASSPPLTARTEAFF	TGTGCCAGCAGTCCCCCCCTTACTGCGAGGACTGAAGCTTTCTTT	NA	TRBV28	TRBJ1-1	NA
CASSSDRAKNIQYF	TGTGCCAGCAGCTCCGACAGAGCCAAAAACATTCAGTACTTC	NA	TRBV11-1	TRBJ2-4	NA
CASSRRGKETQYF	TGTGCCAGCAGCCGCAGGGGGAAAGAGACCCAGTACTTC	TRBD1	TRBV11-2	TRBJ2-5	once
CASSTWASGANVLTF	TGTGCCAGCAGTACATGGGCCTCTGGGGCCAACGTCCTGACTTTC	NA	TRBV28	TRBJ2-6	NA
CASSVGGSSYEQYF	TGTGCCAGCAGCGTGGGAGGCAGCTCCTACGAGCAGTACTTC	NA	TRBV28	TRBJ2-7	NA
CASSLTGSPLHF	TGTGCCAGCAGTTTGACAGGATCACCCCTCCACTTT	NA	TRBV28	TRBJ1-6	NA
CASSLETGMNTEAFF	TGTGCCAGCAGCCTCGAGACAGGGATGAACACTGAAGCTTTCTTT	TRBD1	TRBV2	TRBJ1-1	once
CASSLARGVGNTIYF	TGTGCCAGCAGCTTAGCACGGGGGGTGGGAAACACCATATATTTT	NA	TRBV7-8	TRBJ1-3	NA
CASSPQGQGRYTF	TGTGCCAGCAGTCCCCAAGGACAGGGACGCTACACCTTC	TRBD1	TRBV2	TRBJ1-2	NA
CASSYSFGRSNQPQHF	TGTGCCAGCAGTTACTCCTTTGGCAGAAGCAATCAGCCCCAGCATTTT	NA	TRBV6-2/TRBV6-3	TRBJ1-5	NA
CASSAGVGNIQYF	TGCGCCAGCAGTGCAGGGGTCGGAAACATTCAGTACTTC	NA	TRBV5-1	TRBJ2-4	NA
CASTTLAGSNNSPLHF	TGTGCCAGCACAACCCTTGCGGGCTCCAATAATTCACCCCTCCACTTT	NA	TRBV27	TRBJ1-6	NA
CSIQSSGYTGELFF	TGCTCCATTCAGAGTTCAGGGTACACCGGGGAGCTGTTTTTT	NA	TRBV28	TRBJ2-2	once
CASSLTSSGSQELFF	TGTGCCAGCAGCTTAACGTCTAGCGGATCCCAGGAGCTGTTTTTT	TRBD2	TRBV11-2	TRBJ2-2	NA
CASSQTGTGSDQPQHF	TGTGCCAGCAGCCAAACCGGGACAGGGTCGGATCAGCCCCAGCATTTT	TRBD1	TRBV3-1/TRBV3-2	TRBJ1-5	NA
CASSQRARTGNYGYTF	TGTGCCAGCAGCCAACGAGCTAGGACAGGGAACTATGGCTACACCTTC	NA	TRBV21-1	TRBJ1-2	NA
CASSSLAVGKDTQYF	TGCGCCAGCAGCTCCCTAGCGGTGGGTAAAGATACGCAGTATTTT	TRBD2	TRBV5-1	TRBJ2-3	NA
CASSLVAAGGYTF	TGTGCCAGCAGCTTAGTCGCTGCAGGGGGCTACACCTTC	NA	TRBV11-2	TRBJ1-2	NA